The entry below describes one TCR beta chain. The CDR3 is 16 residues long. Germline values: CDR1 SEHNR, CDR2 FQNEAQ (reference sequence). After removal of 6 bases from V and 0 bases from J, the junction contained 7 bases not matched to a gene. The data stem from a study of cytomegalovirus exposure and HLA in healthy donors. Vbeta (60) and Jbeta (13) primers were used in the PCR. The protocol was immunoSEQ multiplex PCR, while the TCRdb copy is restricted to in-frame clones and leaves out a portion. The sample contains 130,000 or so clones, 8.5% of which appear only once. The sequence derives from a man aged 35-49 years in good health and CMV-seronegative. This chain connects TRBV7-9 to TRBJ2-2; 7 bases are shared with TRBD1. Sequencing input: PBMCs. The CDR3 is CASSFRTGSNTGELFF. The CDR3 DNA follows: TGTGCCAGCAGTTTCCGGACAGGTTCGAACACCGGGGAGCTGTTTTTT.